A selection of T cell receptor beta chains follows, all from one sample in a study of blood T cell repertoires in COVID-19. Profiled with immunoSEQ multiplex PCR; TCRdb holds only in-frame clones, not every one. The data contain 250,000 or so clones, 90% of them singletons. The specimen sequenced was PBMCs or T cells enriched from blood (not recorded which). Source of these receptors: a woman aged 25 to 39 with acute COVID-19. Each CDR3 is given with its conserved first and last residue. A D gene is named only where the DNA matches it firmly. Clone size, where shown, is once, few, many, or a class for clones that have expanded.

TRBJ2-1,TRBV4-3,TRBD1,once,TGCGCCAGCAGCCAGGGACAGGGCGATGAGCAGTTCTTC,CASSQGQGDEQFF
TRBJ1-5,TRBV7-2,TRBD1,NA,TGTGCCAGCAGCTTAGGAAGGGACAGCTTTAGCAATCAGCCCCAGCATTTT,CASSLGRDSFSNQPQHF
TRBJ2-6,TRBV3-1/TRBV3-2,NA,NA,TGTGCCAGCACCTTGTCCTCTGGGGCCAACGTCCTGACTTTC,CASTLSSGANVLTF
TRBJ2-7,TRBV4-2,NA,NA,TGTGCCAGCAGCCAAGGGACAGCGGCCTACGAGCAGTACTTC,CASSQGTAAYEQYF
TRBJ1-4,TRBV4-2,TRBD1,NA,TGTGCCAGCAGCCAAGATTATGGAGGCGGCAGGGGGGCTACAACTAATGAAAAACTGTTTTTT,CASSQDYGGGRGATTNEKLFF
TRBJ1-6,TRBV7-8,NA,NA,TGTGCCAGCAGCTTAGGGGCAGGGGCGAATTCACCCCTCCACTTT,CASSLGAGANSPLHF
TRBJ1-4,TRBV19,TRBD1,NA,TGTGCCAGTACAGGGGGTAGTAGTGAAAAACTGTTTTTT,CASTGGSSEKLFF
TRBJ2-1,TRBV6-1,TRBD2,NA,TGTGCCAGCAGTGAATGGCGGGAGGGCCTGTTCAATGAGCAGTTCTTC,CASSEWREGLFNEQFF
TRBJ2-7,TRBV10-2,NA,once,TGCGCCAGCAGTGCCGGACAAGCCTACGAGCAGTACTTC,CASSAGQAYEQYF
TRBJ2-1,TRBV27,TRBD2,NA,TGTGCCAGCAGTTTGTCCTCAGCGGGAGGGCGAAATGAGCAGTTCTTC,CASSLSSAGGRNEQFF